This T cell receptor (beta chain) comes out of a study of cytomegalovirus exposure and HLA in healthy donors. Notes on this clone: Its specificity is unknown.

With 1 base clipped from V and 5 bases from J, the junction kept 4 bases outside the gene matches. This CDR3 contains 15 residues. Per the germline V gene, CDR1 is SGHNT and CDR2 is YENEEA. The PCR contained 60 Vbeta and 13 Jbeta primers. Profiling relied on immunoSEQ multiplex PCR, and the TCRdb table lists in-frame clones only, not all of them. The table lists under 200,000 clones. Whole-study results and caveats: With high specificity and sensitivity, the classifier reportedly diagnosed cytomegalovirus status. TCR beta chain V- and J-gene trimming was linked, in a later analysis, to a missense variant in DCLRE1C.

The receptor was derived from a woman between 18 and 30 years old in good health and CMV-seropositive. The rearrangement uses TRBV11-3 and TRBJ2-1; 8 nucleotides match TRBD2. The material sequenced was PBMCs. In DNA form, the CDR3 reads TGTGCCAGCAGCTTAGGGGGGACTAGTAACAATGAGCAGTTCTTC. Translating gives CASSLGGTSNNEQFF.